This entry concerns a single TCR beta chain. Its antigen is as yet unknown. One junction end does not reproduce the germline sequence, and a read error may be involved. The CDR3 has 15 amino acids. The germline CDR1 and CDR2 sequences are LGHNA and YSLEER. CD45RO-negative, CCR7-selected cells formed the naive CD8 fraction, which excluded terminally differentiated effector memory CD45RA+ cells. This entry belongs to a study of shared clonotypes between healthy human individuals. In the study overall: A couple of female and a few male donors aged 18 to 49 were enrolled.

The method was immunoSEQ multiplex PCR; TCRdb's version includes in-frame clones alone and lacks a portion of them. The table includes nearly 2 million clones, approximately 94% detected once. General study results and limits: Estimated clonotype richness was generally higher in naive than memory subsets.

This sequence originates from a man between 18 and 35 years old in good health. Sequencing was performed on naive CD8+ T cells sorted from blood. The V and J genes are TRBV4-3 and TRBJ2-7; D gene unclear. CDR3 in amino acids: CASSQDAGVAYEQHF. The CDR3 bases are TGCGCCAGCAGCCAAGATGCCGGAGTCGCCTACGAGCAGCACTTC.